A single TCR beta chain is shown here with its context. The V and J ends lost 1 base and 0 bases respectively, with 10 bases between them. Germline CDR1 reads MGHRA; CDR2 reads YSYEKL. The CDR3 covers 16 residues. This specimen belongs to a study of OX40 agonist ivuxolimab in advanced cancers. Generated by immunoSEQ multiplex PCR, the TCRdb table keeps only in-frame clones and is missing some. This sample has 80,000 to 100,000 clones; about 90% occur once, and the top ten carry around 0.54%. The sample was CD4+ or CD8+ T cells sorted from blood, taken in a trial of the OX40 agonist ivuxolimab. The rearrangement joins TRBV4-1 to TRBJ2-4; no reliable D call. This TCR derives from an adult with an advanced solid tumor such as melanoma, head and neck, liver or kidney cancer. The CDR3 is CASSQVARTAKNIQYF. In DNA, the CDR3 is TGCGCCAGCAGCCAAGTTGCCCGGACAGCCAAAAACATTCAGTACTTC.